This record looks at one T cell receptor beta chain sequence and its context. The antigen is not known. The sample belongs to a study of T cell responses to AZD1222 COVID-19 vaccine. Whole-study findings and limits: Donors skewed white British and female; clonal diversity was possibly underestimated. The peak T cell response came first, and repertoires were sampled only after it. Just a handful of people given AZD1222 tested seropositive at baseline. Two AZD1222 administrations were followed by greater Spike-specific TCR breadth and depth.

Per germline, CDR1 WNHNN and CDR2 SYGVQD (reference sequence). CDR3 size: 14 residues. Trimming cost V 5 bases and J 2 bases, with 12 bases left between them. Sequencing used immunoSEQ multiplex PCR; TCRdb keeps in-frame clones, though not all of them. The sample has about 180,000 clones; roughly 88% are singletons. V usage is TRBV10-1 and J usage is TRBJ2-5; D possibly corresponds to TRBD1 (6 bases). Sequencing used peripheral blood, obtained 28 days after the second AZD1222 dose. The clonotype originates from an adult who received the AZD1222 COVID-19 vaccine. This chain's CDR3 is CASSSNRDQETQYF. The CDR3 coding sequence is TGCGCCAGCAGTTCGAACAGGGATCAAGAGACCCAGTACTTC.